One and the same sample provided the 21 T cell receptor beta chains below, sequenced in a study of regulatory T cells in long-lasting Graves disease. The time point is: newly diagnosed GD, antithyroid drugs for less than 3 months. From PBMCs, RNA was extracted and then used to make the TCR library. Investigators prepared the TCR beta libraries by applying iRepertoire HTBI primers and Arm-PCR of CDR3 regions. TCRdb independently ran MiXCR on the multiplex PCR reads; one entry per CDR3 protein. The sample contains 680,000 or so distinct CDR3 sequences, roughly 15% of which appear only once. This same sample was also taken into another study, of T cells in Graves' hyperthyroidism and ophthalmopathy.

This material consisted of peripheral blood mononuclear cells (PBMCs), taken at new diagnosis, from a patient treated with antithyroid drugs. The receptors stem from a woman between 25 and 40 years old with Graves disease.

This clonotype was detected many times. This chain uses TRBV2 with TRBJ1-1; weak D call: TRBD1 (5 bases). V was cut by 2 bases and J by 2 bases, with 9 bases left in between. The germline V gene encodes CDR1 SNHLY and CDR2 FYNNEI. The CDR3 is 14 amino acids. DNA of the CDR3: TGTGCCAGCAGTGAACGACAGTTAAACACTGAAGCTTTCTTT. It specifies CASSERQLNTEAFF.

The rearrangement links TRBV7-3 to TRBJ2-3; no reliable D call. The germline gives CDR1 SGHTA, CDR2 FQGTGA. The CDR3 covers 16 residues. V was pared by 4 bases and J by 2 bases, with 16 bases between. Here the CDR3 reads CASSSRPVPSTDTQYF. Here the CDR3 DNA reads TGTGCCAGCAGCTCCCGCCCTGTCCCCTCCACAGATACGCAGTATTTT.

This clonotype was found many times. This rearrangement joins TRBV6-2 or TRBV6-3 to TRBJ2-1, with 12 nucleotides matching TRBD2. Germline CDR1 MNHEY, CDR2 SVGEGT. The CDR3 totals 17 residues. The J segment lost 8 bases and the V segment lost 10 bases, leaving 18 bases of the junction unmatched. The CDR3 sequence is CATLPPVLAGGRDEQFF. The DNA for the CDR3 is TGTGCCACCCTCCCACCGGTACTAGCGGGAGGCCGGGATGAGCAGTTCTTC.

This clonotype was counted between two and nine times. V is TRBV9 and J is TRBJ2-7; 9 bases line up with TRBD1. After removal of 3 bases from V and 7 bases from J, the junction contained 8 bases not matched to a gene. In germline, CDR1 is SGDLS, CDR2 YYNGEE. CDR3 size: 14 residues. CDR3 nucleotide sequence: TGTGCCAGCAGCGCCGGGACAGGGATTCGGGAGCAGTACTTC. Protein sequence: CASSAGTGIREQYF. Complete variable domain (other parts from reference TRBV9 and TRBJ2-7): DSGVTQTPKHLITATGQRVTLRCSPRSGDLSVYWYQQSLDQGLQFLIQYYNGEERAKGNILERFSAQQFPDLHSELNLSSLELGDSALYFCASSAGTGIREQYFGPGTRLTVT.

This clonotype has only a few counts. The rearrangement links TRBV6-1 to TRBJ2-3; D not certain. The CDR3 runs to 13 residues. Germline V gene lookup returns CDR1 MNHNS and CDR2 SASEGT. The V end was cut by 6 bases, the J end by 6 bases, with 13 bases between. Here the CDR3 reads CASRGSRGDTQYF. DNA for the CDR3: TGTGCCAGCAGGGGGTCTCGTGGGGATACGCAGTATTTT.

The V call is TRBV4-1, the J call TRBJ2-3, with 10 bases matching TRBD2. The germline V gene has CDR1 MGHRA and CDR2 YSYEKL. This CDR3 is built from 16 residues. J lost 1 base, V lost 8 bases, and 9 bases had no gene match. The CDR3: CASGTGGLAGTDTQYF. CDR3 nucleotides: TGCGCCAGCGGAACCGGCGGACTAGCGGGCACAGATACGCAGTATTTT.

The genes are TRBV30 and TRBJ1-5, with unresolved D. The ends were cut back, 2 bases at V and 3 bases at J, with 8 bases in the middle. Germline CDR1 is GTSNPN and CDR2 is SVGIG (reference sequence). The CDR3 totals 13 residues. CDR3 bases: TGTGCCTGGAGTCGGAATGACAATCAGCCCCAGCATTTT. Amino acids: CAWSRNDNQPQHF.

This clonotype was observed a single time. A read error may produce the germline difference seen at one junction end. The chain employs TRBV3-1 and TRBJ1-1; D might be TRBD1 (6 bases). The germline V gene encodes CDR1 LGHDT and CDR2 YNNKEL (reference sequence). CDR3 length: 13 residues. The CDR3 region has the DNA TGTGCCAGCTCACCCGACAGGAACACTGAAGCTTCCTTT. As protein: CASSPDRNTEASF. The full variable domain, rest sourced from reference TRBV3-1 and TRBJ1-1, is DTAVSQTPKYLVTQMGNDKSIKCEQNLGHDTMYWYKQDSKKFLKIMFSYNNKELIINETVPNRFSPKSPDKAHLNLHINSLELGDSAVYFCASSPDRNTEASFGQGTRLTVV.

This clonotype came up many times. V and J are TRBV2 and TRBJ2-7, with 7 positions matching TRBD2. Losses at the gene ends were 8 bases for V and 2 bases for J; bases not matched to a gene: 12. Germline loops: CDR1 SNHLY, CDR2 FYNNEI. The CDR3 covers 15 residues. Here the CDR3 reads CASVVGEGSTYEQYF. In nucleotides, the CDR3 is TGTGCCAGCGTGGTGGGGGAGGGAAGCACCTACGAGCAGTACTTC.

The chain employs TRBV24-1 and TRBJ2-1, with D tentatively TRBD2 (6 bases). The CDR3 totals 14 residues. V was cut by 5 bases and J by 4 bases, with 11 bases left in between. Germline CDR1 is KGHDR and CDR2 is SFDVKD. The CDR3 loop is CATSVGTQYNEQFF. The CDR3 bases are TGTGCCACCAGTGTGGGGACTCAATACAATGAGCAGTTCTTC.

This clonotype was seen many times. The CDR3 DNA sequence: TGTGCCAGCAGTTCTCCCGAGGCCTGGGAGACCCAGTACTTC. It specifies CASSSPEAWETQYF. This chain uses TRBV27 with TRBJ2-5; D is unclear. The CDR3 totals 14 residues. The germline V and J ends were trimmed by 4 bases and 5 bases, with 14 bases remaining between them. CDR1 MNHEY and CDR2 SMNVEV come from the germline V gene (reference sequence).

V gene TRBV2 combines with J gene TRBJ2-3; 16 bases fit TRBD2. Germline V gene data show CDR1 as SNHLY and CDR2 as FYNNEI. This CDR3 contains 17 residues. Trimming took 6 bases from V and 9 from J; bases not matched to a gene: 12. Written as DNA, the CDR3 is TGTGCCAGCAGCTTAGGGGGGACTAGCGGGAGGGCAGGGACGCAGTATTTT. It codes for CASSLGGTSGRAGTQYF. Variable domain in full (rest from reference TRBV2 and TRBJ2-3): EPEVTQTPSHQVTQMGQEVILRCVPISNHLYFYWYRQILGQKVEFLVSFYNNEISEKSEIFDDQFSVERPDGSNFTLKIRSTKLEDSAMYFCASSLGGTSGRAGTQYFGPGTRLTVL.

This chain uses TRBV3-1 with TRBJ1-2; D is perhaps TRBD1 (6 bases). This CDR3 has 14 residues. Trimming took 3 bases from V and 6 from J, leaving 14 bases between them. Germline-derived CDR1 and CDR2 are LGHDT and YNNKEL (reference sequence). CDR3: CASSQYQGWDGYTF. The DNA of the CDR3 is TGTGCCAGCAGCCAGTATCAGGGGTGGGATGGCTACACCTTC. Full variable domain (remainder filled in from reference TRBV3-1 and TRBJ1-2): DTAVSQTPKYLVTQMGNDKSIKCEQNLGHDTMYWYKQDSKKFLKIMFSYNNKELIINETVPNRFSPKSPDKAHLNLHINSLELGDSAVYFCASSQYQGWDGYTFGSGTRLTVV.

In its sample, this clonotype was seen many times. The chain uses TRBV30 and TRBJ2-1, with 7 nucleotides matching TRBD2. Germline assignment: CDR1 GTSNPN and CDR2 SVGIG (reference sequence). The CDR3 runs 12 residues. V trimming: 3 bases; J trimming: 9 bases; junction bases outside the gene matches: 5. The CDR3 is CAWRGGSFEQFF. The CDR3 DNA is TGTGCCTGGAGAGGCGGGAGCTTTGAGCAGTTCTTC.

This clonotype was found a few times. This chain uses TRBV7-3 with TRBJ2-3; a weak D match, TRBD1 (5 bases). This CDR3 region has 15 residues. From germline, CDR1 is SGHTA and CDR2 FQGTGA. V lost 5 bases and J 0 bases, leaving 12 bases between the germline ends. The CDR3 reads CASSPTGVSTDTQYF. The CDR3 bases are TGTGCCAGCAGCCCCACAGGCGTGAGCACAGATACGCAGTATTTT.

This clonotype has a handful of counts. This chain links TRBV5-4 with TRBJ1-1; D not resolved. There are 14 residues in the CDR3. The germline V gene encodes CDR1 SGHNT and CDR2 YYREEE (reference sequence). V was pared by 0 bases and J by 5 bases, with 11 bases between. The CDR3 DNA follows: TGTGCCAGCAGCTTGGGGGGAAGGGAGACTGAAGCTTTCTTT. This translates into CASSLGGRETEAFF.

V is TRBV2 and J is TRBJ2-1; possible D gene TRBD1, 5 bases. CDR1 is SNHLY and CDR2 is FYNNEI in the germline V gene. The V and J ends lost 7 bases and 10 bases respectively, with 20 bases between them. CDR3 length equals 14 residues. This chain's CDR3 is CASISGARRQEQFF. In nucleotides, the CDR3 is TGTGCCAGCATTTCTGGGGCTAGAAGACAGGAGCAGTTCTTC.

This clonotype was counted at least ten times. This chain connects TRBV27 to TRBJ1-3; 7 bases fit TRBD1. Unmatched junction bases numbered 9, after V lost 5 bases and J lost 2 bases. From germline, CDR1 is MNHEY and CDR2 SMNVEV (reference sequence). The CDR3 loop spans 16 amino acids. The CDR3 protein is CASSITGDPTGNTIYF. CDR3 DNA: TGTGCCAGCAGTATCACAGGGGACCCTACTGGAAACACCATATATTTT.

The chain uses TRBV5-1 and TRBJ2-2, with a tentative D call TRBD2 (6 bases). Germline V lookup: CDR1 SGHRS, CDR2 YFSETQ. The CDR3 is made up of 15 amino acids. Trimming took 7 bases from V and 7 from J, leaving 20 bases between them. CDR3 coding DNA: TGCGCCAGCGCCGGAGGGCCCTCGGGGGACGGGGAGCTGTTTTTT. Its translation: CASAGGPSGDGELFF.

J is TRBJ2-5 and V is TRBV20-1; D gene ambiguous. V lost 0 bases and J 1 base, leaving 15 bases between the germline ends. CDR1 and CDR2 from the germline V gene are DFQATT and SNEGSKA (reference sequence). This CDR3 comprises 16 residues. CDR3 sequence: CSARDVKGWGQETQYF. The CDR3 DNA reads as TGCAGTGCTAGAGATGTTAAGGGATGGGGCCAAGAGACCCAGTACTTC.

In the case of this clonotype: One base away lies a much larger clone, so this may be a sequencing read error. The J gene is TRBJ1-1, the V gene TRBV6-2 or TRBV6-3, with D tentatively TRBD1 (5 bases). Germline-derived CDR1 and CDR2 are MNHEY and SVGEGT. There are 16 residues in the CDR3. V lost 5 bases and J lost 12, with 28 bases in between. CDR3 DNA sequence: TGTGCCAGCAGTAGCCAGGCCGGGACCCATGGGAGATTATCTTTCTTT. This codes for CASSSQAGTHGRLSFF.